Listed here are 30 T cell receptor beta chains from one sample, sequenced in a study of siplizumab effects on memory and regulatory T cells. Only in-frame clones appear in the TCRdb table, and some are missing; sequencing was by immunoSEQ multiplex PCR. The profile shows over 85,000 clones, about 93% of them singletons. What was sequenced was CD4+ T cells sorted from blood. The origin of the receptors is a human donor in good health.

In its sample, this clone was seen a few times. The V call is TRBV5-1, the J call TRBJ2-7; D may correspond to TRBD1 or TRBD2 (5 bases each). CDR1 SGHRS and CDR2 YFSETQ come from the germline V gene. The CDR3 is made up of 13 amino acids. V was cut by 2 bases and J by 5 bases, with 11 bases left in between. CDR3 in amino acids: CASSLSGANEQYF. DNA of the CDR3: TGCGCCAGCAGCTTATCCGGGGCGAACGAGCAGTACTTC.

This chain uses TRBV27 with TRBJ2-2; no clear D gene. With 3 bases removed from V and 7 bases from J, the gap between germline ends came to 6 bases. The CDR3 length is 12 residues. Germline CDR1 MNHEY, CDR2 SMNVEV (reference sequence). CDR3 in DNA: TGTGCCAGCAGTTTCCAAGTCGGGGAGCTGTTTTTT. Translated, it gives CASSFQVGELFF.

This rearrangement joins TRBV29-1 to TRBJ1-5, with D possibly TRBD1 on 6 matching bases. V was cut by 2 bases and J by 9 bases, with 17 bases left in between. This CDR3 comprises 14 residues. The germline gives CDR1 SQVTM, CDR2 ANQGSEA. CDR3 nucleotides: TGCAGCGTTGAACCCGGACAGAGGGGTGGGCCCCAGCATTTT. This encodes CSVEPGQRGGPQHF.

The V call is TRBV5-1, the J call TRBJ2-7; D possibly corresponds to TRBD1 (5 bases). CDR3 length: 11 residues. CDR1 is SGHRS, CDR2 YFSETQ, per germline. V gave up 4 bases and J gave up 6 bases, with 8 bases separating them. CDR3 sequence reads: CASSQGVEQYF. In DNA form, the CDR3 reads TGCGCCAGCAGCCAGGGCGTCGAGCAGTACTTC.

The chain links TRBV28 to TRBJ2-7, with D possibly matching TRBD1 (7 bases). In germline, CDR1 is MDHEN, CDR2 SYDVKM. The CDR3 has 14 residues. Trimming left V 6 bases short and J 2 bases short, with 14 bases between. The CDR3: CASRAQGGPYEQYF. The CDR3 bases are TGTGCCAGCAGAGCCCAGGGGGGCCCCTACGAGCAGTACTTC. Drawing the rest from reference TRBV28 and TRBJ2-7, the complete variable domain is DVKVTQSSRYLVKRTGEKVFLECVQDMDHENMFWYRQDPGLGLRLIYFSYDVKMKEKGDIPEGYSVSREKKERFSLILESASTNQTSMYLCASRAQGGPYEQYFGPGTRLTVT.

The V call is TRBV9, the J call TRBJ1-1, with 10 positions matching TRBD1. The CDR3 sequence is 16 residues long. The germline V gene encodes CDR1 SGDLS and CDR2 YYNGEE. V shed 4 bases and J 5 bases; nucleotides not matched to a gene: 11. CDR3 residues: CASSPTLRTGGTEAFF. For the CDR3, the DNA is TGTGCCAGCAGCCCCACCTTAAGGACAGGGGGAACTGAAGCTTTCTTT.

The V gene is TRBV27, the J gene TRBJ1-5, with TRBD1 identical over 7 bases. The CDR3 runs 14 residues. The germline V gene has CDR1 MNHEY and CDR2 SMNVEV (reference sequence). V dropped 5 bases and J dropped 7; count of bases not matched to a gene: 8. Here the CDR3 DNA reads TGTGCCAGCAGTCCACCAGGGGGATGGCAGCCCCAGCATTTT. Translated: CASSPPGGWQPQHF.

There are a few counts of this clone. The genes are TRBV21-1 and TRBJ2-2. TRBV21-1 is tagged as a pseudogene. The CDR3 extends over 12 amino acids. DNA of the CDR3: TGTGCCAGCAGCAAAGTTGACGGGGAGCTGTTTTTT. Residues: CASSKVDGELFF.

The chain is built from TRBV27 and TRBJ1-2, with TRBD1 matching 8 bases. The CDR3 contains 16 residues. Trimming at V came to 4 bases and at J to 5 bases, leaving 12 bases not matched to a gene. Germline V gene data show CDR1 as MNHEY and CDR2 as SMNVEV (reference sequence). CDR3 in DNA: TGTGCCAGCAGTTCTCTCCCCCCCTGGACAGGGTATGGCTACACCTTC. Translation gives CASSSLPPWTGYGYTF.

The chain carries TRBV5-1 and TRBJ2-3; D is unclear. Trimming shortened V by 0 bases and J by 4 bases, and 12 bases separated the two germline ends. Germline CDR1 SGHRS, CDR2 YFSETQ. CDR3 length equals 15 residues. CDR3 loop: CASSLVARYADTQYF. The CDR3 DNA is TGCGCCAGCAGCTTGGTCGCTCGGTACGCAGATACGCAGTATTTT.

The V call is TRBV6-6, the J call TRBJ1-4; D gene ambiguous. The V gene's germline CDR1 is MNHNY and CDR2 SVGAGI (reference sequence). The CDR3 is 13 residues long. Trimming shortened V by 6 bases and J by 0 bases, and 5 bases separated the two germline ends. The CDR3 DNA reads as TGTGCCAGCAGCCCCTCAACTAATGAAAAACTGTTTTTT. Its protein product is CASSPSTNEKLFF.

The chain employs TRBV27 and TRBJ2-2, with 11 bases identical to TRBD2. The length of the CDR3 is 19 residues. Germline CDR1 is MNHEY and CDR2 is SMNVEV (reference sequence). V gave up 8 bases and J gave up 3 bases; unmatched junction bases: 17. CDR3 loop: CASAPRGLGTSGYTGELFF. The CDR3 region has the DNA TGTGCCAGCGCACCCCGGGGGTTGGGGACTAGCGGTTACACCGGGGAGCTGTTTTTT.

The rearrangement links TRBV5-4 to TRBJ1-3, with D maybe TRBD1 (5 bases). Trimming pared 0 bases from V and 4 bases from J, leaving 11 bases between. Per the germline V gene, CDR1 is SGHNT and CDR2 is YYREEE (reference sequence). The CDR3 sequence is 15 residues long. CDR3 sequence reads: CASSLGAGLGNTIYF. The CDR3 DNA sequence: TGTGCCAGCAGCTTGGGTGCAGGGTTGGGAAACACCATATATTTT.

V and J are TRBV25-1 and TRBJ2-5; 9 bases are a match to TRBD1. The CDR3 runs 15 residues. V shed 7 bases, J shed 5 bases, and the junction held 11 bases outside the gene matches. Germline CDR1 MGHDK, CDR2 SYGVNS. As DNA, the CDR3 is TGTGCCAGCACCCAAGGGGGGACAGGGAAGGAGACCCAGTACTTC. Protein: CASTQGGTGKETQYF.

The CDR3 nucleotides read TGTGCCAGCGACATGGGGGAAGGAGCCAAAAACATTCAGTACTTC. Its protein is CASDMGEGAKNIQYF. This chain uses TRBV9 with TRBJ2-4; D is perhaps TRBD1 or TRBD2 (5 bases each). Germline CDR1 reads SGDLS; CDR2 reads YYNGEE. CDR3 length: 15 amino acids. The V gene lost 7 bases and the J gene lost 0 bases, with 14 bases spanning the gap.

The CDR3 region has the DNA TGTGCCAGCAGCTCGGGGAACAGGCTGGGGGCAGATACGCAGTATTTT. Its translation is CASSSGNRLGADTQYF. The chain joins TRBV5-8 to TRBJ2-3; D is possibly TRBD1 or TRBD2 (5 bases each). The CDR3 length is 16 residues. V gave up 3 bases and J gave up 4 bases, with 18 bases separating them. The germline V gene has CDR1 SGHTS and CDR2 YDEGEE.

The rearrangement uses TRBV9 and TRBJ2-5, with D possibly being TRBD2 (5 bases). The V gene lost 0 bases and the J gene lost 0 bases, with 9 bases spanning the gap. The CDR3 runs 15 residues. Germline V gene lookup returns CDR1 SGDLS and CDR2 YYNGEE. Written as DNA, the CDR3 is TGTGCCAGCAGCGTAGCGGGCGGGTACCAAGAGACCCAGTACTTC. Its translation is CASSVAGGYQETQYF. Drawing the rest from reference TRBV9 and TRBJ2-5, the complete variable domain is DSGVTQTPKHLITATGQRVTLRCSPRSGDLSVYWYQQSLDQGLQFLIQYYNGEERAKGNILERFSAQQFPDLHSELNLSSLELGDSALYFCASSVAGGYQETQYFGPGTRLLVL.

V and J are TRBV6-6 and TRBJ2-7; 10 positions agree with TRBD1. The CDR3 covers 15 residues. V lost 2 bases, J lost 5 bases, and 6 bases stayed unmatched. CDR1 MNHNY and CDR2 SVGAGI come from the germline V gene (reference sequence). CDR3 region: CASSYAGQGMNEQYF. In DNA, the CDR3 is TGTGCCAGCAGTTACGCGGGACAGGGGATGAACGAGCAGTACTTC.

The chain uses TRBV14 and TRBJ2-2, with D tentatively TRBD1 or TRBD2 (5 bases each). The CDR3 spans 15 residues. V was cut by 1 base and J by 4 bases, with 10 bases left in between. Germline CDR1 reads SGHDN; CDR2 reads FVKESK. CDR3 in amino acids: CASSQGGRGTGELFF. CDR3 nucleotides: TGTGCCAGCAGCCAAGGGGGACGCGGCACCGGGGAGCTGTTTTTT.

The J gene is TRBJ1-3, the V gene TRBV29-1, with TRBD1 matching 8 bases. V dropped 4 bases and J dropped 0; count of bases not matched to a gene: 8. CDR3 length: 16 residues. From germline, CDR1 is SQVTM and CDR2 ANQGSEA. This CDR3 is CSVGEGTGSSGNTIYF. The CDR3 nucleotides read TGCAGCGTTGGGGAAGGGACAGGCAGCTCTGGAAACACCATATATTTT.

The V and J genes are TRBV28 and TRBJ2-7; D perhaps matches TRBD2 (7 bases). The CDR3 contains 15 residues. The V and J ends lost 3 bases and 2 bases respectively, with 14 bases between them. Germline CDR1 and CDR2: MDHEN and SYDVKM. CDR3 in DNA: TGTGCCAGCAGTTTGGGAGGGACAAGAACCTACGAGCAGTACTTC. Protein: CASSLGGTRTYEQYF.

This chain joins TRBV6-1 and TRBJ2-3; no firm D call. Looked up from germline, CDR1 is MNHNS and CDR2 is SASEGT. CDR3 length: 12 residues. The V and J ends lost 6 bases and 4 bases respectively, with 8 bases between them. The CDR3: CASRAVSDTQYF. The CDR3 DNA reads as TGTGCCAGCAGGGCCGTGTCAGATACGCAGTATTTT.

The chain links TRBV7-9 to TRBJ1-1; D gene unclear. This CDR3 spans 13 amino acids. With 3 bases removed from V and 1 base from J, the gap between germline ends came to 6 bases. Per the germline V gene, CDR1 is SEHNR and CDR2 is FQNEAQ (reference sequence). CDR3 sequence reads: CASSLIGNTEAFF. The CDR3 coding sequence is TGTGCCAGCAGCTTGATTGGGAACACTGAAGCTTTCTTT.

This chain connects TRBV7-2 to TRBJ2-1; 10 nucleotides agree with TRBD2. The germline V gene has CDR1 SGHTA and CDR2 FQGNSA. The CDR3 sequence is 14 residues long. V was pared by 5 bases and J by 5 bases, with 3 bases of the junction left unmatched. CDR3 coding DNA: TGTGCCAGCAGCCCGGGACTAGCGCACAATGAGCAGTTCTTC. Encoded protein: CASSPGLAHNEQFF.

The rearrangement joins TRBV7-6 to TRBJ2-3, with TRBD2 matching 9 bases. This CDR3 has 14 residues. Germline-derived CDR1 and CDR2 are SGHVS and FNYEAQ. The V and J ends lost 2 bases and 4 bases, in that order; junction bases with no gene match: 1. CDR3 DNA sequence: TGTGCCAGCAGCTTATTAGCGGGAGCAGATACGCAGTATTTT. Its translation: CASSLLAGADTQYF.

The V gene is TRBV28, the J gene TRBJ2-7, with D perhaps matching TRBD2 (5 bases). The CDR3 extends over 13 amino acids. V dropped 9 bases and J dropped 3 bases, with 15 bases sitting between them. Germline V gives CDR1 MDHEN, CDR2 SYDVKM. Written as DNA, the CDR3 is TGTGCCAGTCCAGAAACTAGTGTCTACGAGCAGTACTTC. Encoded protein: CASPETSVYEQYF.

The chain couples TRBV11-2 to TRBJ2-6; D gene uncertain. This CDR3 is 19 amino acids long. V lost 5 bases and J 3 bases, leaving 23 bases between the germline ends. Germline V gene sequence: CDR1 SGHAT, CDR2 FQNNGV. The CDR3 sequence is CASSHHRIGEPDGANVLTF. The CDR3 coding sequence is TGTGCCAGCAGCCACCATCGTATTGGGGAACCGGATGGGGCCAACGTCCTGACTTTC.

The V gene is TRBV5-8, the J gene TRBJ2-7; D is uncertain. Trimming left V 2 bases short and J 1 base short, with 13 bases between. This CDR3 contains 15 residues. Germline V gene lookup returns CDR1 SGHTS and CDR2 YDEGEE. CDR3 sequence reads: CASSFGSRGSYEQYF. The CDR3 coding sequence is TGTGCCAGCAGCTTTGGGTCCAGAGGATCCTACGAGCAGTACTTC.

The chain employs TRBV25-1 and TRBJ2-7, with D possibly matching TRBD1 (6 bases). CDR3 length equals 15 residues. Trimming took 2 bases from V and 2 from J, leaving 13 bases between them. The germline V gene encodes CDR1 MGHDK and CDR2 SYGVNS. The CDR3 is CASSEGQGSTYEQYF. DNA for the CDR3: TGTGCCAGCAGTGAAGGGCAGGGGTCTACCTACGAGCAGTACTTC.

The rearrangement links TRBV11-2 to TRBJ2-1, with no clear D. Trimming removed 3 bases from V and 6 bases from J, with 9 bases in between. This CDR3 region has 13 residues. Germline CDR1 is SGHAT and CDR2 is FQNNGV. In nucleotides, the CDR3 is TGTGCCAGCAGCTTCTCATTCGGCAATGAGCAGTTCTTC. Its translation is CASSFSFGNEQFF.